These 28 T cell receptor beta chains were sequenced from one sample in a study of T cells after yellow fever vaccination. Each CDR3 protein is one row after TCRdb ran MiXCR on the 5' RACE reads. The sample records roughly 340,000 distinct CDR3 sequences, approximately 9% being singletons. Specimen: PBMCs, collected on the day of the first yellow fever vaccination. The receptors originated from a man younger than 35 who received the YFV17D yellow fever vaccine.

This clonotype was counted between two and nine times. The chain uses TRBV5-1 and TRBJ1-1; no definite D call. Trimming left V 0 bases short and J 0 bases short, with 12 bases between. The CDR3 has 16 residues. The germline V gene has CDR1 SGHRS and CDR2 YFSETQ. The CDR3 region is CASSLGSLPMNTEAFF. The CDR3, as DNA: TGCGCCAGCAGCTTGGGCAGTTTACCCATGAACACTGAAGCTTTCTTT.

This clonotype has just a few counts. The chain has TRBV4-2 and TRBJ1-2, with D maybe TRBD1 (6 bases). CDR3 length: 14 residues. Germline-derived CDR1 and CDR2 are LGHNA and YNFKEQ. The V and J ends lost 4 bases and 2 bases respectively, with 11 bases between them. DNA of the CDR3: TGTGCCAGCAGCCTCAAAACAGGGAACTATGGCTACACCTTC. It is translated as CASSLKTGNYGYTF.

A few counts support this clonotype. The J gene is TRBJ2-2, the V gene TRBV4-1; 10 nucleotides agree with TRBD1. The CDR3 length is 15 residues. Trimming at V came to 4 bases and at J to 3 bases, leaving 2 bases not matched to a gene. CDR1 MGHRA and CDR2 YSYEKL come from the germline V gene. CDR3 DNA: TGCGCCAGCAGCCCGACAGGGGGCTACACCGGGGAGCTGTTTTTT. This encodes CASSPTGGYTGELFF.

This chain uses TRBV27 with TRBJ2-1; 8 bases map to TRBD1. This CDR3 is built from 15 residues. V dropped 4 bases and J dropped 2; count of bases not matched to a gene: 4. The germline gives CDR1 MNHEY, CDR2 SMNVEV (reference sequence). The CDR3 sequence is CASSWRTGTYNEQFF. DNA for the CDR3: TGTGCCAGCAGTTGGAGGACAGGGACCTACAATGAGCAGTTCTTC.

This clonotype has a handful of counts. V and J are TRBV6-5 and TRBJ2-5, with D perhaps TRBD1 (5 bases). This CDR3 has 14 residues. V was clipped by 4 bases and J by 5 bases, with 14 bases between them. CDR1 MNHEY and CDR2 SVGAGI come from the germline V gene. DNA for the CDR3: TGTGCCAGCAGTTCCATAGGGGTTTTGGAGACCCAGTACTTC. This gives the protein CASSSIGVLETQYF.

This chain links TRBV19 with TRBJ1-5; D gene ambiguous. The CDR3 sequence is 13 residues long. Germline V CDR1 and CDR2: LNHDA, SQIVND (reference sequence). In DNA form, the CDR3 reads TGTGGTTCATCCGGCTATAGCAATCAGCCCCAGCATTTT. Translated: CGSSGYSNQPQHF.

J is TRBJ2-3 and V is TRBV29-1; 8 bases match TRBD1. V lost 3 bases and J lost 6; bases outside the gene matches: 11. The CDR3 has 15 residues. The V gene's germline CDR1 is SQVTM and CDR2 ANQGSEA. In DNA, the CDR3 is TGCAGCGTTGACCGACAGGGGATGCCCCACGATACGCAGTATTTT. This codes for CSVDRQGMPHDTQYF.

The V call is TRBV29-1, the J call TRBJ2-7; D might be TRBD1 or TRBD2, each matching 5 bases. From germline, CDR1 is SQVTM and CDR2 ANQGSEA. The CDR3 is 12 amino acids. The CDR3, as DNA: TGCACCGTCAGAGGGGATCCCTACGAGCAGTACGTC. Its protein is CTVRGDPYEQYV.

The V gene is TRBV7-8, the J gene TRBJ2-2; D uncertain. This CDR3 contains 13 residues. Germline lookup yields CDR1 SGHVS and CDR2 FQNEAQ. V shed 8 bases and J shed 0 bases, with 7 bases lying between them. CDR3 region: CASLRTNTGELFF. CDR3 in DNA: TGTGCCAGCCTCAGGACGAACACCGGGGAGCTGTTTTTT.

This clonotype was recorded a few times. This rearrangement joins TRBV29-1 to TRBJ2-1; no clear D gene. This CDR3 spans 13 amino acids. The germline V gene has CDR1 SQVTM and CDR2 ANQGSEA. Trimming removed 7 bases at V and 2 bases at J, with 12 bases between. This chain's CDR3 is CSALERTYNEQFF. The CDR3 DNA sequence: TGCAGCGCTCTAGAGAGAACCTACAATGAGCAGTTCTTC.

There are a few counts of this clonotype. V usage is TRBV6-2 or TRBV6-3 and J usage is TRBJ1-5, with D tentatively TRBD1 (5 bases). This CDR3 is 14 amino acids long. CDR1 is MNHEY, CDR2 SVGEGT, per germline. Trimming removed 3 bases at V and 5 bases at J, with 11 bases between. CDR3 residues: CASSYWTGDQPQHF. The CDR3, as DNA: TGTGCCAGCAGTTATTGGACGGGGGATCAGCCCCAGCATTTT.

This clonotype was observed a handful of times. CDR3 sequence: CASSSRRMNTEAFF. For the CDR3, the DNA is TGTGCCAGCAGTTCTCGACGGATGAACACTGAAGCTTTCTTT. V and J are TRBV12-3 or TRBV12-4 and TRBJ1-1; D uncertain. This CDR3 is 14 amino acids long. V was pared by 4 bases and J by 0 bases, with 9 bases between.

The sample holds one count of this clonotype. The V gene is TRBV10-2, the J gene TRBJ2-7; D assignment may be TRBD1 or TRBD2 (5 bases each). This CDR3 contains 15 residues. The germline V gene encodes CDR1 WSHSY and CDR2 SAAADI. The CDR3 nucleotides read TGCGCCAGCAGTGAGTATGGGGACCGGGCTTACGACCAGTACGTC. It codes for CASSEYGDRAYDQYV.

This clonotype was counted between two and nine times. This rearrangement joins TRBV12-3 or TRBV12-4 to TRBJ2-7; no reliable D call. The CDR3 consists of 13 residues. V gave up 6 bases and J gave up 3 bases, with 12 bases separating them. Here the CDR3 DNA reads TGTGCCAGCAGCAACCTAGGTCTCTACGAGCAGTACTTC. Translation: CASSNLGLYEQYF.

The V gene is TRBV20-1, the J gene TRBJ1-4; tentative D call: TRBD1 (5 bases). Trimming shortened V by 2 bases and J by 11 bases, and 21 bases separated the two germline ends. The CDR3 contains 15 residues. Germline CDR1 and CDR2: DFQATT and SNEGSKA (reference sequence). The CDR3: CSARFPGAALEKLFF. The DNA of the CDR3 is TGCAGTGCTAGATTTCCTGGGGCCGCCCTAGAGAAACTGTTTTTT.

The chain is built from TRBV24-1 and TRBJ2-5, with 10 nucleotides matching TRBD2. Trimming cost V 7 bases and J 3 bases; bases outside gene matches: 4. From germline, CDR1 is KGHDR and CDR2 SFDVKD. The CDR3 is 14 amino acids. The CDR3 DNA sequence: TGTGCCACCAGGGGGACTAGCGAAAAAGAGACCCAGTACTTC. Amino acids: CATRGTSEKETQYF.

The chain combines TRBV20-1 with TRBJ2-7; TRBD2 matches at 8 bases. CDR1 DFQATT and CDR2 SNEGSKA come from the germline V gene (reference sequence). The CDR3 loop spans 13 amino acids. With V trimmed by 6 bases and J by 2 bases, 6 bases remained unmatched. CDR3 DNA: TGCAGTGCGCAAACTAGCGGAGCCTACGAGCAGTACTTC. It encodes CSAQTSGAYEQYF.

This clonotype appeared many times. CDR3 protein: CASFTSRGTSGANVLTF. DNA of the CDR3: TGTGCCAGCTTCACCTCCCGCGGGACAAGCGGGGCCAACGTCCTGACTTTC. The chain employs TRBV18 and TRBJ2-6; D assignment may be TRBD1 or TRBD2 (6 bases each). The V end was cut by 7 bases, the J end by 4 bases, with 20 bases between. Germline CDR1 is KGHSH and CDR2 is LQKENI. The CDR3 covers 17 residues.

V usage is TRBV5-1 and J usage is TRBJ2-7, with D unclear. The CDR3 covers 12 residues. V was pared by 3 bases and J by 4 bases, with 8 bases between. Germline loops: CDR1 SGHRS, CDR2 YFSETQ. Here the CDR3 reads CASSSSRYEQYV. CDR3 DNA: TGCGCCAGCAGCTCGTCCCGTTACGAGCAGTACGTC.

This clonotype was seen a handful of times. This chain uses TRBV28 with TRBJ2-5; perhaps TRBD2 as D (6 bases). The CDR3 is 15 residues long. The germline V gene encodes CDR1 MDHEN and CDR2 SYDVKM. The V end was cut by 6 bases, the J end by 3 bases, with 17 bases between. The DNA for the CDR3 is TGTGCCAGCAGCCAATCAGGGTGGAGGGAAGAGACCCAGTACTTC. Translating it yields CASSQSGWREETQYF.

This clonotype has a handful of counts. CDR3 sequence (DNA): TGTGCCAGCAGCTTCAGGTTGGGCCCCACAGATACGCAGTATTTT. Protein product: CASSFRLGPTDTQYF. The rearrangement links TRBV7-8 to TRBJ2-3, with no clear D. Germline lookup yields CDR1 SGHVS and CDR2 FQNEAQ. The CDR3 length is 15 residues. Trimming left V 3 bases short and J 2 bases short, with 12 bases between. The full variable domain, rest sourced from reference TRBV7-8 and TRBJ2-3, is GAGVSQSPRYKVAKRGQDVALRCDPISGHVSLFWYQQALGQGPEFLTYFQNEAQLDKSGLPSDRFFAERPEGSVSTLKIQRTQQEDSAVYLCASSFRLGPTDTQYFGPGTRLTVL.

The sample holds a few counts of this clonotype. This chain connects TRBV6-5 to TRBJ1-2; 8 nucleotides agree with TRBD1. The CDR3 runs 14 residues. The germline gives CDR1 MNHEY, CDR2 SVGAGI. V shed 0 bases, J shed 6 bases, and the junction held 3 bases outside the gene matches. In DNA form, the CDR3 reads TGTGCCAGCAGTTACTCCCAGGGGGCAGATGGCTACACCTTC. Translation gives CASSYSQGADGYTF.

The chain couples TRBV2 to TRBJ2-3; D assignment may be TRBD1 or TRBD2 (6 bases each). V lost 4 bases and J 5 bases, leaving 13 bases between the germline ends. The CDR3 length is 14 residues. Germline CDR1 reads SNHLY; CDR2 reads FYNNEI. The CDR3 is CASSGPGGVDTQYF. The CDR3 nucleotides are TGTGCCAGCAGTGGCCCCGGGGGCGTAGATACGCAGTATTTT.

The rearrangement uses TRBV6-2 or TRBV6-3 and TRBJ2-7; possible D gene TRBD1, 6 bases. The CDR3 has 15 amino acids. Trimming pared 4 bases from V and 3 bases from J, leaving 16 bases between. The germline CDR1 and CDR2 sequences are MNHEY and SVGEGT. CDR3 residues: CASSLQGITRYEQYF. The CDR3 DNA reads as TGTGCCAGCAGTTTACAGGGAATCACCCGCTACGAGCAGTACTTC.

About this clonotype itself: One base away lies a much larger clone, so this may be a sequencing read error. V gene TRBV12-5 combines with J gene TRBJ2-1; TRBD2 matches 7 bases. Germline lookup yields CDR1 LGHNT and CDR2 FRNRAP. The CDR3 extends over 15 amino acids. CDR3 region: CTSGLRTSPDNEQFF. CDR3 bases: TGTACTAGTGGTTTGCGGACTAGTCCCGACAATGAGCAGTTCTTC.

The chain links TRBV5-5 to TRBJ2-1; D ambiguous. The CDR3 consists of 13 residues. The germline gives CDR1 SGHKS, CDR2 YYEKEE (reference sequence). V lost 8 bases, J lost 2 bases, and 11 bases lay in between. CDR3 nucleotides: TGTGCCAGTAGACCTGACCCCTACAATGAGCAGTTCTTC. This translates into CASRPDPYNEQFF.

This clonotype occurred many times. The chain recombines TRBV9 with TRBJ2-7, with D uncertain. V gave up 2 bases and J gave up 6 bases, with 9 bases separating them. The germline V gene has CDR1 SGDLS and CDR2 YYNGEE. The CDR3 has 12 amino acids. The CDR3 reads CASSVLPGEQYV. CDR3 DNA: TGTGCCAGCAGCGTTCTCCCCGGCGAGCAGTACGTC.

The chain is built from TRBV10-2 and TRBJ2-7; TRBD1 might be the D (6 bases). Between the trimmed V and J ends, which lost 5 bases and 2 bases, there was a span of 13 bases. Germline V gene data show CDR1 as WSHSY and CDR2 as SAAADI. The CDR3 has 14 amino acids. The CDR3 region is CASSQGFSTYEQYF. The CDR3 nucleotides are TGCGCCAGCAGTCAGGGGTTTTCTACCTACGAGCAGTACTTC.